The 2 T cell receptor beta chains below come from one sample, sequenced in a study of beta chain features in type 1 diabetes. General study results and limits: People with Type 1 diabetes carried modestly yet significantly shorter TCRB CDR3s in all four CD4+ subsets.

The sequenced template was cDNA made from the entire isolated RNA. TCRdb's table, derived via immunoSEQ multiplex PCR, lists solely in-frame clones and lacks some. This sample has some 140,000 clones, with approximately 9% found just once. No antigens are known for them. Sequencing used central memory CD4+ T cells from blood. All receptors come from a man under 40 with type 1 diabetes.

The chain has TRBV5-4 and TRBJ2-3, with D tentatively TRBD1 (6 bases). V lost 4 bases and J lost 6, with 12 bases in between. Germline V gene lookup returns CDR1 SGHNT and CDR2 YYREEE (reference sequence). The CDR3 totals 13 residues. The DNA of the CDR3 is TGTGCCAGCAGCAACCCGACAGGTGATACGCAGTATTTT. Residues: CASSNPTGDTQYF.

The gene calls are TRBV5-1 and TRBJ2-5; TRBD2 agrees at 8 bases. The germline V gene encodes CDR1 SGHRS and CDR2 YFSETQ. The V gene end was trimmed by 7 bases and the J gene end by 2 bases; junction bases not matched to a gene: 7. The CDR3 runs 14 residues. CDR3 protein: CASRRGGLQETQYF. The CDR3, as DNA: TGCGCCAGCCGTCGGGGGGGGTTGCAAGAGACCCAGTACTTC.